One and the same sample provided the 3 T cell receptor beta chains below, sequenced in a study of blood T cell repertoires in COVID-19. Only in-frame clones appear in the TCRdb table, and some are missing; sequencing was by immunoSEQ multiplex PCR. The repertoire holds some 350,000 clones, with around 87% as singletons. Sequences were obtained from peripheral blood. The receptors were gathered from a woman between 45 and 60 years old with COVID-19, enrolled during active disease.

This sequence joins TRBV24-1 and TRBJ2-5; 9 bases agree with TRBD1. The junction had 10 bases not matched to a gene; V was cut back by 4 bases and J by 5 bases. The CDR3 has 16 residues. Germline V lookup: CDR1 KGHDR, CDR2 SFDVKD. The CDR3 DNA is TGTGCCACCAGTGACCCCGGACAGGGGAATGGGGAGACCCAGTACTTC. This translates into CATSDPGQGNGETQYF.

In its sample, this clone was seen a few times. The V and J genes are TRBV30 and TRBJ1-5, with a weak D call TRBD1 (6 bases). CDR3 length equals 16 residues. Germline assignment: CDR1 GTSNPN and CDR2 SVGIG (reference sequence). Deletions cut 0 bases from V and 1 base from J, with 13 bases between. CDR3 loop: CAWSVPGQLSNQPQHF. The CDR3, as DNA: TGTGCCTGGAGTGTACCGGGACAACTAAGCAATCAGCCCCAGCATTTT.

The chain carries TRBV5-8 and TRBJ1-5; unclear D gene. The V and J ends lost 7 bases and 6 bases respectively, with 14 bases between them. Germline V gives CDR1 SGHTS, CDR2 YDEGEE. The CDR3 is made up of 13 amino acids. The chain's CDR3 is CASARDRGQPQHF. The CDR3 DNA reads as TGTGCCAGCGCAAGGGATCGGGGTCAGCCCCAGCATTTT.